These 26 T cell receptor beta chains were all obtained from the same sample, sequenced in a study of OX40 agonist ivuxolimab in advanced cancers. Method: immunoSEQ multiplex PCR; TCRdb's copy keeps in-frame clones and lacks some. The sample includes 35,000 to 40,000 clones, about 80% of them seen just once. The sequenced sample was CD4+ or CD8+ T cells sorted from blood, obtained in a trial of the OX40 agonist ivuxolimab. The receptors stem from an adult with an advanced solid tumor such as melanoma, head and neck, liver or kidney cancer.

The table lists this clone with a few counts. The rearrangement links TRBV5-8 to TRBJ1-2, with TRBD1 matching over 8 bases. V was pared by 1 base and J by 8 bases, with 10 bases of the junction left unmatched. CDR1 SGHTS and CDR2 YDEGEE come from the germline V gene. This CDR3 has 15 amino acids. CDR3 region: CASSLSRGLVRGYTF. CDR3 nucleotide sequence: TGTGCCAGCAGCTTGTCCAGGGGGCTAGTGAGAGGCTACACCTTC.

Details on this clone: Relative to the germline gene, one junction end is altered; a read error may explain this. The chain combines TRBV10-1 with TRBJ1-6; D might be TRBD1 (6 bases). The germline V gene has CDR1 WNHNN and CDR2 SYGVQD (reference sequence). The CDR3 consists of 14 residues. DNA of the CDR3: TGCGCCAACAGTGAGGGGGGTAATAATTCACCCCTCCACTTT. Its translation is CANSEGGNNSPLHF.

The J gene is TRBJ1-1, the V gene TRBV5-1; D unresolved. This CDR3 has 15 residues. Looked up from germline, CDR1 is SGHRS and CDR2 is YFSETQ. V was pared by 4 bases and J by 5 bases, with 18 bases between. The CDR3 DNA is TGCGCCAGCAGCCTGCTTGAGAGGGTGCGGACTGAAGCTTTCTTT. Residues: CASSLLERVRTEAFF. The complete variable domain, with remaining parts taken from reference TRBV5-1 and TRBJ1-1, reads KAGVTQTPRYLIKTRGQQVTLSCSPISGHRSVSWYQQTPGQGLQFLFEYFSETQRNKGNFPGRFSGRQFSNSRSEMNVSTLELGDSALYLCASSLLERVRTEAFFGQGTRLTVV.

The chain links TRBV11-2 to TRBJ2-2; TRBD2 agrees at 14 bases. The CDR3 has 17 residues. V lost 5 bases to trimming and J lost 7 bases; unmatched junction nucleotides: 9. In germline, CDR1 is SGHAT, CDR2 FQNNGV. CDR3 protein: CASSPLGTSGSYGELFF. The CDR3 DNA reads TGTGCCAGCAGCCCCCTCGGGACTAGCGGGAGTTACGGGGAGCTGTTTTTT.

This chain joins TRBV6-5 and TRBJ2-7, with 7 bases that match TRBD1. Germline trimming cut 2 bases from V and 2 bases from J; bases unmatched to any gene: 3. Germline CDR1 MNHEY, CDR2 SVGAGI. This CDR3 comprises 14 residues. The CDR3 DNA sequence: TGTGCCAGCAGTTACGGGCAGGGGGCCTACGAGCAGTACTTC. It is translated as CASSYGQGAYEQYF.

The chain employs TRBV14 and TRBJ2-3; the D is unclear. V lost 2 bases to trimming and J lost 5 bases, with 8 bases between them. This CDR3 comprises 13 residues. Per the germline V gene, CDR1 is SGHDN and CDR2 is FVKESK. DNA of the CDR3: TGTGCCAGCAGCCAACTTGTCCGAGATACGCAGTATTTT. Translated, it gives CASSQLVRDTQYF.

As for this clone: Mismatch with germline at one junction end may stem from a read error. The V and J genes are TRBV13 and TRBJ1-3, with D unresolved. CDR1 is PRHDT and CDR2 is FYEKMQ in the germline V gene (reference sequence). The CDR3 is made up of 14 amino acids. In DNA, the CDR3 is TGTGCCAGCACCGGGAGAGGCTCTGGAAACACCACATATTTT. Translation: CASTGRGSGNTTYF.

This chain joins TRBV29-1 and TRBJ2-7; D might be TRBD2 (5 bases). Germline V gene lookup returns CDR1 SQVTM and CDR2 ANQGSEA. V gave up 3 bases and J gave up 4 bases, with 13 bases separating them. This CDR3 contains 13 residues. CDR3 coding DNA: TGCAGCGTTGAGGCCTCACGAGGGTACGAGCAGTACTTC. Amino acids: CSVEASRGYEQYF.

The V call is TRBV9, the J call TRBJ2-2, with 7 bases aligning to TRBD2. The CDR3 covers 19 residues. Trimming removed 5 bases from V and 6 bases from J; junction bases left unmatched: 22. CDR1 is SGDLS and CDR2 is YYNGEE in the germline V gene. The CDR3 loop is CASSWDPSAAGVVSGELFF. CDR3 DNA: TGTGCCAGCAGTTGGGACCCCAGCGCGGCGGGAGTTGTTTCCGGGGAGCTGTTTTTT.

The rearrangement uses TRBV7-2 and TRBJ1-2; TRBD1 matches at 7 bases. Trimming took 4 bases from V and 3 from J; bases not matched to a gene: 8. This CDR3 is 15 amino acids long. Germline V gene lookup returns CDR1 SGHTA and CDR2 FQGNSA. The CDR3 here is CASSSPRQGDYGYTF. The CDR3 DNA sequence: TGTGCCAGCAGCTCCCCAAGACAGGGCGACTATGGCTACACCTTC. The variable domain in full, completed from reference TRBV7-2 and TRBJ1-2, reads GAGVSQSPSNKVTEKGKDVELRCDPISGHTALYWYRQSLGQGLEFLIYFQGNSAPDKSGLPSDRFSAERTGGSVSTLTIQRTQQEDSAVYLCASSSPRQGDYGYTFGSGTRLTVV.

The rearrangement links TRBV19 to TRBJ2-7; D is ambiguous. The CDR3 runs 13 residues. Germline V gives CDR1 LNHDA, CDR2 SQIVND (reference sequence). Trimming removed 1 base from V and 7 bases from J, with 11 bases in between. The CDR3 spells CASSIGRMSEQYF. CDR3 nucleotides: TGTGCCAGTAGTATAGGAAGGATGTCGGAGCAGTACTTC.

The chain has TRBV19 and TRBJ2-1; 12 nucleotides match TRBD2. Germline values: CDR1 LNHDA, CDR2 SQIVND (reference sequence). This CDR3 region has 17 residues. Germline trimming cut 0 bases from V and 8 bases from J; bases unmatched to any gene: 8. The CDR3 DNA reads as TGTGCCAGTAGTATAGAGGGGCCTAGCGGGAGGGGCGATGAGCAGTTCTTC. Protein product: CASSIEGPSGRGDEQFF.

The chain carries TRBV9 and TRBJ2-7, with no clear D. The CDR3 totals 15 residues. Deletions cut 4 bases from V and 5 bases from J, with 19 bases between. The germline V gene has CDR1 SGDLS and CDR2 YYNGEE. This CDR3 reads CASSPRHTAGDEQYF. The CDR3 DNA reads TGTGCCAGCAGCCCCCGACACACCGCTGGGGACGAGCAGTACTTC.

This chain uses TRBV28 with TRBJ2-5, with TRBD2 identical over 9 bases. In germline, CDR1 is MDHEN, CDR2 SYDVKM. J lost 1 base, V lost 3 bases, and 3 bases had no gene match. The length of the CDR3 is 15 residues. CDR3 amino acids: CASSLGTSIQETQYF. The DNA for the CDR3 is TGTGCCAGCAGTTTGGGGACTAGCATCCAAGAGACCCAGTACTTC.

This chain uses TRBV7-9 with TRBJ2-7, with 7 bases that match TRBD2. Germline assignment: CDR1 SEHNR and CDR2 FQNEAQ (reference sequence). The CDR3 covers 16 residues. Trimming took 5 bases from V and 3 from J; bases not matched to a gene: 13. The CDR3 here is CASSTSLASGIYEQYF. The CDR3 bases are TGTGCCAGCAGCACGAGCTTAGCTAGCGGCATCTACGAGCAGTACTTC.

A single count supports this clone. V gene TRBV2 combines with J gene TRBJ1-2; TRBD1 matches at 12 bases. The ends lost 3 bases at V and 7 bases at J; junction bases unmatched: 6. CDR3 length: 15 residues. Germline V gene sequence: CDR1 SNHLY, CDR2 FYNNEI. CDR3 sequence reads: CASSDRDRGQRGYTF. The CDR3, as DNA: TGTGCCAGCAGTGATCGGGACAGGGGGCAACGTGGCTACACCTTC.

In DNA form, the CDR3 reads TGTGCCAGCAGCCTTGCGGGAGGTGGCGATACGCAGTATTTT. Translating gives CASSLAGGGDTQYF. The V call is TRBV14, the J call TRBJ2-3, with TRBD2 identical over 8 bases. Trimming removed 4 bases from V and 6 bases from J; junction bases left unmatched: 6. Germline assignment: CDR1 SGHDN and CDR2 FVKESK. The CDR3 runs 14 residues.

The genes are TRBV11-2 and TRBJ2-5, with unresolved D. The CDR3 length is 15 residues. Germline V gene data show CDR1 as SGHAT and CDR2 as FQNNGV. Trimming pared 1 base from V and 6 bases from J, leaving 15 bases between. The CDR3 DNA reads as TGTGCCAGCAGCTTAGGGATCTCGAGCGTTCAGACCCAGTACTTC. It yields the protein CASSLGISSVQTQYF.

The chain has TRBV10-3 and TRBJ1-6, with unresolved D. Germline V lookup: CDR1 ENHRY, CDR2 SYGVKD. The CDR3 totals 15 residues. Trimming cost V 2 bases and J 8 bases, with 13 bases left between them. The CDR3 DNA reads TGTGCCATCAGTGAGGACTTAGGAGGATATTCACCCCTCCACTTT. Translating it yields CAISEDLGGYSPLHF.

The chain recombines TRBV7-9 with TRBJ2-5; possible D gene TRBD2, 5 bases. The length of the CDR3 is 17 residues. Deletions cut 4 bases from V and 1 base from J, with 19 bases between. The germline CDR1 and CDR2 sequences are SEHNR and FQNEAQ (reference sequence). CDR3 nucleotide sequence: TGTGCCAGCAGCTCCTCCGAGGGCTACACCTCCCAAGAGACCCAGTACTTC. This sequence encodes CASSSSEGYTSQETQYF.

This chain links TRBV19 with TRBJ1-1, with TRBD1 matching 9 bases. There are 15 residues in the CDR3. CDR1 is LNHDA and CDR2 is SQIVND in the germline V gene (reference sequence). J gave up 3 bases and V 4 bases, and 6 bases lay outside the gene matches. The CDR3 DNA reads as TGTGCCAGTAGTAGCCGATGGACAGGGGACACTGAAGCTTTCTTT. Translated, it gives CASSSRWTGDTEAFF.

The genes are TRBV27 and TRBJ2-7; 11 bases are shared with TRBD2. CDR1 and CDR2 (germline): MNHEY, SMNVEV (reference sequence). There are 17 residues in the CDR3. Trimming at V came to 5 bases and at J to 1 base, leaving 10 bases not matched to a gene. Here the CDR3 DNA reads TGTGCCAGCAGTCCCTATTGGACTAGCGGGTATTCCTACGAGCAGTACTTC. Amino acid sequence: CASSPYWTSGYSYEQYF.

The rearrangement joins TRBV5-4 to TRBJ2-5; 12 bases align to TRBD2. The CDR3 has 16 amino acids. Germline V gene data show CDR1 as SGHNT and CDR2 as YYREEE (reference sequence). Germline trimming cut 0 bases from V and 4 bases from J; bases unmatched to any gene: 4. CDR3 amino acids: CASSLAGTSGPETQYF. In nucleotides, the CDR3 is TGTGCCAGCAGCTTGGCCGGGACTAGCGGGCCAGAGACCCAGTACTTC.

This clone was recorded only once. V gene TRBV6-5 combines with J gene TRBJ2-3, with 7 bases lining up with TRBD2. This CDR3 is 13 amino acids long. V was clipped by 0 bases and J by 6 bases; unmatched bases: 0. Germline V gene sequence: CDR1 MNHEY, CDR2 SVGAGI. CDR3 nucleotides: TGTGCCAGCAGTTACTCGGGGGGGGATACGCAGTATTTT. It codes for CASSYSGGDTQYF.

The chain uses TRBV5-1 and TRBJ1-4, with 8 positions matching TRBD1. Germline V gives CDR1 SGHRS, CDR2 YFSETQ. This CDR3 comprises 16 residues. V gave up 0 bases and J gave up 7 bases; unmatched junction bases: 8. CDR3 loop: CASSLDGQGVAEKLFF. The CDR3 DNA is TGCGCCAGCAGCTTGGATGGACAGGGAGTGGCTGAAAAACTGTTTTTT.

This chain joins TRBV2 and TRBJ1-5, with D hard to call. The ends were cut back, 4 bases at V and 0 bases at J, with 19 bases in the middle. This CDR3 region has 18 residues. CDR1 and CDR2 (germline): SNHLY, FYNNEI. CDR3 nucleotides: TGTGCCAGCAGTGTTTCCTTTGGGCAGACTAATAGCAATCAGCCCCAGCATTTT. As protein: CASSVSFGQTNSNQPQHF.